This TCR beta chain was sequenced for a study of cytomegalovirus exposure and HLA in healthy donors. Study as a whole: Membership in the Caucasian-associated ancestry cluster was found for 75% to 85% of approximately 380 genotyped donors.

Regarding this clone: Its antigen is unidentified.

Study-level points and caveats: Later examination showed HLA-associated TCR beta chains had greater clonal expansion than equally common others. Productive rates of about 87% or about 30% were seen for most TCR beta V segments in an earlier analysis. Published work reported that the classifier diagnosed cytomegalovirus status with high specificity and sensitivity.

This PCR relied on a set of 60 Vbeta primers and 13 Jbeta primers. Sequencing was performed with immunoSEQ multiplex PCR; in TCRdb, only in-frame clones are kept and a portion is missing. The sample features approximately 180,000 clones, with roughly 6.7% in its top ten. Germline values: CDR1 MDHEN, CDR2 SYDVKM. V was cut by 5 bases and J by 0 bases, with 10 bases left in between. This CDR3 has 14 residues. Sequenced sample: PBMCs. V gene TRBV28 combines with J gene TRBJ1-2; perhaps TRBD1 as D (5 bases). The receptor was isolated from a man aged 25-45 years in good health and CMV-seronegative. CDR3 residues: CASSVPRANYGYTF. The CDR3 nucleotides are TGTGCCAGCAGTGTCCCCAGGGCTAACTATGGCTACACCTTC.